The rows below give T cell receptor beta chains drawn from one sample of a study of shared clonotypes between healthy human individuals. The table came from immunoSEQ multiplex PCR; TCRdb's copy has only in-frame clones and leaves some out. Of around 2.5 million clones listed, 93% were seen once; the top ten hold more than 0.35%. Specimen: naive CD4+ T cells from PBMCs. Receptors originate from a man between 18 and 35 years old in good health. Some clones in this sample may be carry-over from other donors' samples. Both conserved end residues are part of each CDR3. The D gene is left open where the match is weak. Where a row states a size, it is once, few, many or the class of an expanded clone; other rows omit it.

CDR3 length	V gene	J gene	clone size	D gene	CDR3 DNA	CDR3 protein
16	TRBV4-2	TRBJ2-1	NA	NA	TGTGCCAGCAGCCATAGGTACGGGGCCCAGTCCGATGAGCAGTTCTTC	CASSHRYGAQSDEQFF
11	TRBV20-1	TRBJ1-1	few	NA	TGCAGTGCCCACAGGCGAGGTGAAGCTTTCTTT	CSAHRRGEAFF
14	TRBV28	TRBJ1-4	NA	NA	TGTGCCAGCAGTTTAGGAGGGGGGAATGAAAAACTGTTTTTT	CASSLGGGNEKLFF
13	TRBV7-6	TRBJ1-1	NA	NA	TGTGCCAGCAGCTTAGCTGAGAACACTGAAGCTTTCTTT	CASSLAENTEAFF
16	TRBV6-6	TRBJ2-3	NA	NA	TGTGCCAGCAGTTACTCGCTCGGGACTAGCACAGATACGCAGTATTTT	CASSYSLGTSTDTQYF
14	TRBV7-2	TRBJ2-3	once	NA	TGTGCCAGCACCCCGGGCCAACCGGGAGATACGCAGTATTTT	CASTPGQPGDTQYF
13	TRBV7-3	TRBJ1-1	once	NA	TGTGCCAGCAGCTTTGGAGCCGTTACTGAAGCTTTCTTT	CASSFGAVTEAFF
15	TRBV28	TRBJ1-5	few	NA	TGTGCCAGCAGTCCGATCGGCCGTTCCAATCAGCCCCAGCATTTT	CASSPIGRSNQPQHF
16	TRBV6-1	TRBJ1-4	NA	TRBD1	TGTGCCAGCAGTGATCCCAGGACAGGGGGCAATGAAAAACTGTTTTTT	CASSDPRTGGNEKLFF
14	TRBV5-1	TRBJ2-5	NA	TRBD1	TGCGCCAGCAGCACAACAGGGGTCCAAGAGACCCAGTACTTC	CASSTTGVQETQYF
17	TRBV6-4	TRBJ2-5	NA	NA	TGTGCCAGCAGATTGATGGGGATTCCTGGGGGGCAAGAGACCCAGTACTTC	CASRLMGIPGGQETQYF
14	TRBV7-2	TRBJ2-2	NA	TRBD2	TGTGCCAGCAGCTCCGGGACTAGCTGGGGGGAGCTGTTTTTT	CASSSGTSWGELFF
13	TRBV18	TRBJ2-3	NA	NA	TGTGCCAGCTCACGCGGGGGCACAGATACGCAGTATTTT	CASSRGGTDTQYF
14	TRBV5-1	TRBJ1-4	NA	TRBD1	TGCGCCAGCAGCTCGAGGGGGCGAAATGAAAAACTGTTTTTT	CASSSRGRNEKLFF
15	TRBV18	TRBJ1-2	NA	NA	TGTGCCAGCTCACCCAACACAGTTCCTAACTATGGCTACACCTTC	CASSPNTVPNYGYTF
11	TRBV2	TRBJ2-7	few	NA	TGTGCCAGCAGTGTAAGGGGAGAGCAGTACTTC	CASSVRGEQYF
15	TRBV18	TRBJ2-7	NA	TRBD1	TGTGCCAGCTCTCCATACAGGGGGCTGACCTACGAGCAGTACTTC	CASSPYRGLTYEQYF
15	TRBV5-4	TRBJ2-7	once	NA	TGTGCCAGCAGCATCGATCAGGGTTTCTCCTACGAGCAGTACTTC	CASSIDQGFSYEQYF
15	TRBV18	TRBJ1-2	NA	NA	TGTGCCAGCTCACCTCAGCCAGGTGGGGGGTATGGCTACACCTTC	CASSPQPGGGYGYTF
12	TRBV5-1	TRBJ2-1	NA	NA	TGCGCCAGCAGCTTGGACGCGAATGAGCAGTTCTTC	CASSLDANEQFF
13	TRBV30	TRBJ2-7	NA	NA	TGTGCCTGGAGTGCGAAAGCCACCTACGAGCAGTACTTC	CAWSAKATYEQYF
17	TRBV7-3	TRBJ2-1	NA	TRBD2	TGTGCCAGCAGCCCCGGGACTAGCGGGGCTTTTGGCAATGAGCAGTTCTTC	CASSPGTSGAFGNEQFF
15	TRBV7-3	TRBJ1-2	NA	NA	TGTGCCAGCAGCCCCGCAGGATTTCTTAACTATGGCTACACCTTC	CASSPAGFLNYGYTF
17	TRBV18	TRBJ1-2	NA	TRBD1	TGTGCCAGCTCACCACGGGGCAGGGGGCGCGGGCCCGGGGGCTACACCTTC	CASSPRGRGRGPGGYTF
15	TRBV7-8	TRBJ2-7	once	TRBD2	TGTGCCAGCAGCTATGGGACTAGCGGGAGCTACGAGCAGTACTTC	CASSYGTSGSYEQYF
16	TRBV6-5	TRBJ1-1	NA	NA	TGTGCCAGCAGTTACTCTGGGGGGGCAGTTAACACTGAAGCTTTCTTT	CASSYSGGAVNTEAFF
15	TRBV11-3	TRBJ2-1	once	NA	TGTGCCAGCAGCCCGACCCTTAGCGGTTTCAATGAGCAGTTCTTC	CASSPTLSGFNEQFF
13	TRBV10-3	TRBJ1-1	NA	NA	TGTGCCATCAGTCCCGAGTTGAACACTGAAGCTTTCTTT	CAISPELNTEAFF
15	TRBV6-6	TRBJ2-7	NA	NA	TGTGCCAGCAGTCAAAACCCCGGGGCCCTCTACGAGCAGTACTTC	CASSQNPGALYEQYF
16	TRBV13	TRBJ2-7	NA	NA	TGTGCCAGCAGCCTCCTGCGGCACGCCGATCCCTACGAGCAGTACTTC	CASSLLRHADPYEQYF
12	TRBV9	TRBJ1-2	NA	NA	TGTGCCAGCAGCGGTTTCGGTCGCGGCTACACCTTC	CASSGFGRGYTF
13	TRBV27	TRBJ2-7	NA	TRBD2	TGTGCCAGCAGTTTATCGACGGGGGGGCGGCAGTACTTC	CASSLSTGGRQYF
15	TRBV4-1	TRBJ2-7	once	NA	TGCGCCAGCAGCCGGGCCGGGGGAGGTGCGTACGAGCAGTACTTC	CASSRAGGGAYEQYF
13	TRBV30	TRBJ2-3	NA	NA	TGTGCCTGGATCGAGAGTTTCCCAGATACGCAGTATTTT	CAWIESFPDTQYF
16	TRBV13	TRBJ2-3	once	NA	TGTGCCAGCAGCACCCGGACCGTCACTAGCACAGATACGCAGTATTTT	CASSTRTVTSTDTQYF
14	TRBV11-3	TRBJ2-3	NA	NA	TGTGCCAGCAGCGACAGGTCCAGCACAGATACGCAGTATTTT	CASSDRSSTDTQYF
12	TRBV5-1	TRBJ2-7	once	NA	TGCGCCAGCAGCTCCCAGAGCTACGAGCAGTACTTC	CASSSQSYEQYF
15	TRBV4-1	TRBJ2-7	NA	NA	TGCGCCAGCAGCCAACCCGGGACATCCCCCTACGAGCAGTACTTC	CASSQPGTSPYEQYF
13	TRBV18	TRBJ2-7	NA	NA	TGTGCCAGCTCACCAACCACCAAGTACGAGCAGTACTTC	CASSPTTKYEQYF
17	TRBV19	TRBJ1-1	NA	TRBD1	TGTGCCAGTAGGCCACCGGGACAGGGCATATCTGCCACTGAAGCTTTCTTT	CASRPPGQGISATEAFF
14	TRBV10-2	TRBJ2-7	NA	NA	TGCGCCAGCAGTGAGGTTTGGGGATCCTACGAGCAGTACTTC	CASSEVWGSYEQYF
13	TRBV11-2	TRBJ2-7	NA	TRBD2	TGTGCCAGCAGCTCGGGACTAGTCTACGAGCAGTACTTC	CASSSGLVYEQYF
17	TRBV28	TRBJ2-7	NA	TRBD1	TGTGCCAGCAAAGACCCGGGACAGCCTCTCCGCAACTACGAGCAGTACTTC	CASKDPGQPLRNYEQYF
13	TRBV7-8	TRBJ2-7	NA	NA	TGTGCCAGCACCTTGGTACCCCCAGCTGAGCAGTACTTC	CASTLVPPAEQYF
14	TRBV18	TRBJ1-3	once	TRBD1	TGTGCCAGCTCACTCGGACAGGTGGGAAACACCATATATTTT	CASSLGQVGNTIYF
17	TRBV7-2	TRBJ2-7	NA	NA	TGTGCCAGCAGCTGGAACAGGGCTTTACAAAGGCATTACGAGCAGTACTTC	CASSWNRALQRHYEQYF
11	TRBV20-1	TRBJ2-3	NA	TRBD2	TGCAGTGCTGGGGGGGCAGATACGCAGTATTTT	CSAGGADTQYF
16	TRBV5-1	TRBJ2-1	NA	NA	TGCGCCAGCACCCCCCTCGCGGCTAGCCTAGAGGATGAGCAGTTCTTC	CASTPLAASLEDEQFF
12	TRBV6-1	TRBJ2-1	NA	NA	TGTGCCAGCACGCGGTTTGTGGGTGAGCAGTTCTTC	CASTRFVGEQFF
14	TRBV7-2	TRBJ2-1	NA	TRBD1	TGTGCCAGCAGCTTCGGACAGGGGGGAAATGAGCAGTTCTTC	CASSFGQGGNEQFF
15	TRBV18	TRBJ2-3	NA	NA	TGTGCCAGCTCACCGATAGGGACGAGCACAGATACGCAGTATTTT	CASSPIGTSTDTQYF
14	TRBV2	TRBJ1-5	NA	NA	TGTGCCAGCAGTGGCACAGGGCAAAATCAGCCCCAGCATTTT	CASSGTGQNQPQHF
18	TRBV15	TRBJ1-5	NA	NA	TGTGCCACCAGCACGTGGGGATATGAGGGGGGAGGAGATCAGCCCCAGCATTTT	CATSTWGYEGGGDQPQHF
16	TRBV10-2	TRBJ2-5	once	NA	TGCGCCAGCAAAGACGCGAGGGAGAGGTTGGTGGAGACCCAGTACTTC	CASKDARERLVETQYF
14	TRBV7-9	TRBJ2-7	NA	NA	TGTGCCAGCAGCTTTTCAACCAGTGCTCAGGCGCAGTACTTC	CASSFSTSAQAQYF
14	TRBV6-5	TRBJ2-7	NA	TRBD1	TGTGCCAGCAGTTCGGGACAGGGCTCCTACGAGCAGTACTTC	CASSSGQGSYEQYF
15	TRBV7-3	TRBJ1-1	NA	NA	TGTGCCAGCAGCTCTTCGACCCTAGCCATCACTGAAGCTTTCTTT	CASSSSTLAITEAFF